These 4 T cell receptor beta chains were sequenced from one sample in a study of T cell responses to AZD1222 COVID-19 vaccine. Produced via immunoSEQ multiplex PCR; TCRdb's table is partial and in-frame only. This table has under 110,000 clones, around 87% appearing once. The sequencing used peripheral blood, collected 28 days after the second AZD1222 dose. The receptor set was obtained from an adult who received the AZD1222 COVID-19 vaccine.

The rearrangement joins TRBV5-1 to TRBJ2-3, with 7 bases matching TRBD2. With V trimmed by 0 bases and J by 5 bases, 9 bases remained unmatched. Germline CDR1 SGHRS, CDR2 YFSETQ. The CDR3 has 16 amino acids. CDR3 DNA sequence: TGCGCCAGCAGCTTGGGTGGCGGGGGTCGAGGAGATACGCAGTATTTT. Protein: CASSLGGGGRGDTQYF.

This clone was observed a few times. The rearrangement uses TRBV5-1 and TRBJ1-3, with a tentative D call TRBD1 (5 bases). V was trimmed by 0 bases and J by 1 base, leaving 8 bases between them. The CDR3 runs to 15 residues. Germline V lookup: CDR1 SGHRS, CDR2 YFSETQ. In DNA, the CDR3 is TGCGCCAGCAGCTTGGAGAGGGGATCTGGAAACACCATATATTTT. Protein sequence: CASSLERGSGNTIYF.

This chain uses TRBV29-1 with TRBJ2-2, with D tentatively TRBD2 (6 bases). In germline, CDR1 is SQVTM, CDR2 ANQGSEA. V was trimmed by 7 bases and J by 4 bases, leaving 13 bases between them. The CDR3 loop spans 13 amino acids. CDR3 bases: TGCAGCGGCACCCTGGGGGGCACCGGGGAGCTGTTTTTT. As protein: CSGTLGGTGELFF.

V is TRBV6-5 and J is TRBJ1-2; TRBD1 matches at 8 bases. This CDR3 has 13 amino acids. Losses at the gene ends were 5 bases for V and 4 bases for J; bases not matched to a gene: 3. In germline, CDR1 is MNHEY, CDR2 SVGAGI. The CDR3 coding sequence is TGTGCCAGCAGTCCGGACAGGGTCTATGGCTACACCTTC. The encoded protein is CASSPDRVYGYTF.